This section outlines one T cell receptor beta chain sequence together with its context. Its antigen is still unknown. The record originates from a study of T-cell memory formation after mild COVID-19. Study overall: TCR clustering was largely donor specific.

TCRdb passed the 5' RACE reads through MiXCR, listing each CDR3 protein once. The sample has about 470,000 distinct CDR3 sequences, nearly 25% seen once. Whole-study findings and limits: Pre-infection memory showed some responding clones, and this suggested that cross-reactive memory joined. Proof of SARS-CoV-2 specificity was absent for the second-wave clones that crested on day 37. Mainly in CM and EM were contracting CD4+ clones; CD8+ were in EMRA.

Trimming took off 8 bases at V and 1 base at J, with 15 bases between the two ends. Per the germline V gene, CDR1 is SGHTA and CDR2 is FQGNSA. The CDR3 has 15 residues. This TCR was sampled from an adult woman who had mild COVID-19 (a few samples of this study predate the infection). Cell type and time point are not known. Sequenced input: PBMCs or a T cell subset sorted from them (not recorded which). The chain has TRBV7-2 and TRBJ2-1; D gene ambiguous. The CDR3 region is CASVREPPSYNEQFF. CDR3 bases: TGTGCCAGCGTACGAGAACCACCGTCCTACAATGAGCAGTTCTTC.